A selection of T cell receptor beta chains follows, all from one sample in a study of CXCR3-negative and CXCR3-positive naive CD8 T cells. TCRdb re-called the 5' RACE reads and gives one entry per CDR3 protein, without DNA. In total, the table holds some 130,000 distinct CDR3 sequences. The source material was naive CXCR3- CD8+ T cells from blood. The receptors originated from a human donor in good health. Some clones in this sample may be carry-over from other donors' samples. CDR3s include the opening cysteine and the closing phenylalanine or tryptophan. Fields, in order: J gene, V gene, CDR3 protein.

J: TRBJ2-2; V: TRBV7-6; CDR3: CASRLGPGGVVGELFF
J: TRBJ2-1; V: TRBV5-4; CDR3: CASSLGTGQFF
J: TRBJ2-1; V: TRBV9; CDR3: CASSDDIDAYEQFF
J: TRBJ2-1; V: TRBV7-8; CDR3: CASSTTLAGGLESDEQFF
J: TRBJ2-1; V: TRBV6-6; CDR3: CASSYSVAGLYNEQFF
J: TRBJ1-5; V: TRBV28; CDR3: CASGGGHSNQPQHF
J: TRBJ2-7; V: TRBV18; CDR3: CASSPADEYEQYF
J: TRBJ2-7; V: TRBV7-8; CDR3: CASSLVGSEQYF
J: TRBJ2-7; V: TRBV27; CDR3: CASSPSTTTHEQYF
J: TRBJ2-3; V: TRBV13; CDR3: CASRGGPADTQYF
J: TRBJ2-3; V: TRBV7-9; CDR3: CASSPPGGDADTQYF
J: TRBJ1-5; V: TRBV20-1; CDR3: CSAREKTGGLQPQHF
J: TRBJ2-7; V: TRBV4-3; CDR3: CASSPQTSSYEQYF
J: TRBJ2-5; V: TRBV3-1; CDR3: CASSQDALAGGPLETQYF
J: TRBJ1-5; V: TRBV7-9; CDR3: CASSFSRGPQHF
J: TRBJ2-1; V: TRBV11-3; CDR3: CASSSSGQGSEQFF
J: TRBJ2-7; V: TRBV12-3/TRBV12-4; CDR3: CASSLPNSYEQYF
J: TRBJ2-3; V: TRBV7-2; CDR3: CASSFLAADTQYF
J: TRBJ2-1; V: TRBV18; CDR3: CASSPGTSGRRYNEQFF
J: TRBJ2-7; V: TRBV28; CDR3: CASSLRLNSYEQYF
J: TRBJ2-7; V: TRBV7-8; CDR3: CASSLEDRLAYEQYF
J: TRBJ2-1; V: TRBV3-1; CDR3: CASSQEPGNYNEQFF
J: TRBJ2-2; V: TRBV2; CDR3: CARGFRDINTGELFF
J: TRBJ2-1; V: TRBV7-2; CDR3: CASGPLGTYNEQFF
J: TRBJ2-1; V: TRBV7-3; CDR3: CASSLDTYNEQFF
J: TRBJ2-1; V: TRBV9; CDR3: CASSGDNEQFF
J: TRBJ2-2; V: TRBV7-6; CDR3: CASSIIGPGAPPGELFF
J: TRBJ2-5; V: TRBV7-9; CDR3: CASSLNEGAETQYF
J: TRBJ2-7; V: TRBV27; CDR3: CASSLSAPYEQYF
J: TRBJ1-1; V: TRBV27; CDR3: CASSFPGGEAFF
J: TRBJ1-1; V: TRBV27; CDR3: CASSLFYRATEAFF
J: TRBJ1-6; V: TRBV4-1; CDR3: CASSPIGFSYNSPLHF
J: TRBJ1-2; V: TRBV12-3/TRBV12-4; CDR3: CASSYSGEYTF
J: TRBJ2-3; V: TRBV9; CDR3: CASSVEMSIRTDTQYF
J: TRBJ2-1; V: TRBV5-5; CDR3: CASSLGLGTGDEQFF
J: TRBJ1-2; V: TRBV21-1; CDR3: CASSKAEGGGYTF
J: TRBJ2-2; V: TRBV12-3/TRBV12-4; CDR3: CASSLRGGELFF
J: TRBJ2-7; V: TRBV5-6; CDR3: CASSWGQGGEQYF
J: TRBJ1-5; V: TRBV6-6; CDR3: CASSAGFNQPQHF
J: TRBJ2-3; V: TRBV28; CDR3: CASRLNRLADRIDTQYF
J: TRBJ2-3; V: TRBV9; CDR3: CASSVGGLEVADTQYF
J: TRBJ2-5; V: TRBV29-1; CDR3: CSVEALQGTQETQYF
J: TRBJ2-2; V: TRBV27; CDR3: CASSPIVKAGELFF
J: TRBJ2-7; V: TRBV7-6; CDR3: CASSLGGGAYEQYF
J: TRBJ2-1; V: TRBV15; CDR3: CATSGGLAGGPYNEQFF
J: TRBJ1-1; V: TRBV27; CDR3: CASSWGQADTEAFF
J: TRBJ2-2; V: TRBV9; CDR3: CASGRDRGTGELFF